The subject of this entry is one T cell receptor (beta chain). Its antigen remains unidentified. The sample comes from a study of T cell responses to AZD1222 COVID-19 vaccine. General study points: Increased Spike-specific TCR breadth and depth were observed after two AZD1222 doses. Repertoires were collected only later (after the peak T cell response had occurred). Donors were largely white British and mainly female; clonal diversity was possibly underestimated. Across the whole spike, CD4 TCRs peaked at regions 160-218 and 743-854.

The CDR3 sequence is 15 residues long. V shed 6 bases and J shed 7 bases, with 18 bases lying between them. Germline values: CDR1 LNHDA, CDR2 SQIVND (reference sequence). Assay: immunoSEQ multiplex PCR; the TCRdb copy retains only in-frame clones and omits some. The repertoire includes about 85,000 clones, around 90% of them detected once, and 4.5% to 6% sits in the top ten. Here the sequenced sample was peripheral blood, taken on day 0 of AZD1222 vaccination. V is TRBV19 and J is TRBJ2-2; a weak D match, TRBD1 (6 bases). The receptor was derived from an adult in good health. The CDR3 coding sequence is TGTGCCAGTAGAACTACAGGGTTTTCACGCGGGGAGCTGTTTTTT. It yields the protein CASRTTGFSRGELFF.